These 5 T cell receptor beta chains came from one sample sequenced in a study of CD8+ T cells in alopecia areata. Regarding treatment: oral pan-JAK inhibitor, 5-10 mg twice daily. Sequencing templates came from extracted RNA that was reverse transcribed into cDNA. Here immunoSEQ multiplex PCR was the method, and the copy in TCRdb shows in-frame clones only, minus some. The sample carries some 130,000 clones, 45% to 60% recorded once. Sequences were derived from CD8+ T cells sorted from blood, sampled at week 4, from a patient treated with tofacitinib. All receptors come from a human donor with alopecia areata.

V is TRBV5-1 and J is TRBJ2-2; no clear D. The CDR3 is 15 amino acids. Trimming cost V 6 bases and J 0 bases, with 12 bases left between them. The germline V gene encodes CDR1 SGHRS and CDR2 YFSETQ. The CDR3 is CASNPLGPNTGELFF. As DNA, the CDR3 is TGCGCCAGCAACCCCCTGGGTCCGAACACCGGGGAGCTGTTTTTT.

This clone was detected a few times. CDR3 nucleotides: TGTGCCAGTAGCCAGGGACCTGGAAACACCATATATTTT. It is translated as CASSQGPGNTIYF. V usage is TRBV19 and J usage is TRBJ1-3; the D gene is possibly TRBD1 (5 bases). CDR3 length: 13 amino acids. CDR1 is LNHDA, CDR2 SQIVND, per germline (reference sequence). V was clipped by 6 bases and J by 2 bases, with 8 bases between them.

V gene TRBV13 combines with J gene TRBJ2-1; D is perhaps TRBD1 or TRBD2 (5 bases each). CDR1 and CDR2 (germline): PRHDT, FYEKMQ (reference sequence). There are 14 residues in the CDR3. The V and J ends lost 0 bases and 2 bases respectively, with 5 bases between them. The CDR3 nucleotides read TGTGCCAGCAGCTTAGGGGGGGCCTACAATGAGCAGTTCTTC. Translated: CASSLGGAYNEQFF.

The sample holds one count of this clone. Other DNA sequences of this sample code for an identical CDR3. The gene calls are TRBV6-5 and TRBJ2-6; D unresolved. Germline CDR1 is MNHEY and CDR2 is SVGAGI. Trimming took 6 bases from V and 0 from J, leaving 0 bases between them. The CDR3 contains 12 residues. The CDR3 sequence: CASSSGANVLTF. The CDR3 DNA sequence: TGTGCCAGCAGCTCTGGGGCCAACGTCCTGACTTTC.

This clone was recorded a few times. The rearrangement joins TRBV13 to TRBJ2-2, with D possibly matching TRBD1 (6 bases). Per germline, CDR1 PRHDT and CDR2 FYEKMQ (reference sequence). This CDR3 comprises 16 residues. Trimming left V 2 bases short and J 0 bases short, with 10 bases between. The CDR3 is CASSLTGTSNTGELFF. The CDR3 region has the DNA TGTGCCAGCAGCTTAACGGGGACATCGAACACCGGGGAGCTGTTTTTT. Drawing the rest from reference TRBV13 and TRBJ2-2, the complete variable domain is AAGVIQSPRHLIKEKRETATLKCYPIPRHDTVYWYQQGPGQDPQFLISFYEKMQSDKGSIPDRFSAQQFSDYHSELNMSSLELGDSALYFCASSLTGTSNTGELFFGEGSRLTVL.